These T cell receptor beta chains were read from a single sample in a study of Graves' ophthalmopathy and Graves' hyperthyroidism. A single record per CDR3 protein comes from TCRdb applying MiXCR to the multiplex PCR reads. This table has around 1.1 million distinct CDR3 sequences, around a third appearing once. Sequenced material: peripheral blood or thyroid tissue (not recorded which). All receptors come from an adult man with Graves' hyperthyroidism. Both conserved end residues are part of each CDR3. Each record gives: V gene, J gene, clone size, D gene, CDR3 protein, CDR3 DNA. A D gene is named only where the DNA matches it firmly. Rows may omit the clone size; those that give it use once, few, many or a size class.

V: TRBV7-9
J: TRBJ2-7
size: many
D: TRBD2
CDR3: CASAGTSGRVRAYEQYF
DNA: TGTGCCAGCGCGGGGACTAGCGGGAGGGTAAGGGCCTACGAGCAGTACTTC

V: TRBV7-2
J: TRBJ1-6
size: .
D: .
CDR3: CASSLGTVGDGVYNSPLHF
DNA: TGTGCCAGCAGCTTAGGGACGGTAGGGGATGGGGTCTATAATTCACCCCTCCACTTT

V: TRBV5-8
J: TRBJ2-3
size: few
D: .
CDR3: CASSAGADTQYF
DNA: TGTGCCAGCAGCGCAGGAGCAGATACGCAGTATTTT

V: TRBV7-9
J: TRBJ1-2
size: .
D: .
CDR3: CASSFGGQFNYGYTF
DNA: TGTGCCAGCAGCTTTGGGGGACAATTTAACTATGGCTACACCTTC

V: TRBV7-2
J: TRBJ2-2
size: .
D: .
CDR3: CASSPRGGDGPGELFF
DNA: TGTGCCAGCAGCCCCCGAGGTGGAGATGGGCCCGGGGAGCTGTTTTTT

V: TRBV2
J: TRBJ1-5
size: many
D: .
CDR3: CASSDDWNQPQHF
DNA: TGTGCCAGCAGTGACGACTGGAATCAGCCCCAGCATTTT

V: TRBV6-2/TRBV6-3
J: TRBJ2-7
size: .
D: .
CDR3: CASSYGASFHEQYF
DNA: TGTGCCAGCAGTTACGGGGCCTCCTTCCACGAGCAGTACTTC

V: TRBV7-2
J: TRBJ2-5
size: .
D: .
CDR3: CASSSGTVEEVTQYF
DNA: TGTGCCAGCAGCTCGGGGACCGTGGAGGAGGTGACCCAGTACTTC

V: TRBV4-1
J: TRBJ2-5
size: .
D: .
CDR3: CASSEGVGNQPQYF
DNA: TGCGCCAGCAGCGAGGGAGTGGGCAATCAGCCCCAGTACTTC

V: TRBV7-9
J: TRBJ1-2
size: many
D: TRBD1
CDR3: CASSPEARLTGGYGYTF
DNA: TGTGCCAGCAGCCCAGAAGCCCGCCTGACAGGGGGCTATGGCTACACCTTC

V: TRBV14
J: TRBJ2-5
size: .
D: .
CDR3: CASSQYIQETQYF
DNA: TGTGCCAGCAGCCAATATATACAGGAGACCCAGTACTTC

V: TRBV5-6
J: TRBJ1-1
size: .
D: .
CDR3: CASSLARGDTRQAFF
DNA: TGTGCCAGCAGCTTGGCCAGGGGAGACACCCGGCAAGCTTTCTTT

V: TRBV12-3/TRBV12-4
J: TRBJ1-1
size: many
D: .
CDR3: CASSLPQINSTEAFF
DNA: TGTGCCAGCAGTTTACCCCAGATCAACAGCACTGAAGCTTTCTTT

V: TRBV4-1
J: TRBJ1-2
size: .
D: .
CDR3: CASSQKGYGYTF
DNA: TGTGCCAGCAGCCAAAAGGGGTATGGCTACACCTTC

V: TRBV29-1
J: TRBJ1-2
size: .
D: TRBD1
CDR3: CSVARTGELYGYTF
DNA: TGCAGCGTTGCTCGGACAGGGGAGTTGTATGGCTACACCTTC

V: TRBV25-1
J: TRBJ1-6
size: .
D: .
CDR3: CASPPPPTNSPLHF
DNA: TGTGCCAGCCCACCACCCCCCACTAATTCACCCCTCCACTTT

V: TRBV7-2
J: TRBJ2-7
size: once
D: TRBD2
CDR3: CASSFFGSGAYEQYF
DNA: TGTGCCAGCAGTTTTTTCGGGAGCGGGGCCTACGAGCAGTACTTC

V: TRBV7-8
J: TRBJ1-6
size: .
D: TRBD1
CDR3: CASRSGTVSYNSPLHF
DNA: TGTGCCAGCAGGTCTGGGACAGTTTCCTATAATTCACCCCTCCACTTT

V: TRBV19
J: TRBJ1-5
size: many
D: .
CDR3: CASSVGINQPQHF
DNA: TGTGCCAGTAGTGTGGGGATTAATCAGCCCCAGCATTTT

V: TRBV27
J: TRBJ1-2
size: few
D: .
CDR3: CASRFLRPRGGYTF
DNA: TGTGCCAGCAGGTTCCTTAGACCCCGGGGTGGCTACACCTTC

V: TRBV7-8
J: TRBJ2-5
size: .
D: TRBD2
CDR3: CASGGLAGGGETQYF
DNA: TGTGCCAGCGGAGGACTAGCGGGGGGCGGAGAGACCCAGTACTTC

V: TRBV29-1
J: TRBJ1-1
size: many
D: TRBD1
CDR3: CSAGGQGSTEAFF
DNA: TGCAGCGCTGGAGGACAGGGGAGCACTGAAGCTTTCTTT

V: TRBV7-8
J: TRBJ2-5
size: many
D: TRBD2
CDR3: CASRPRRGGRETQYF
DNA: TGTGCCAGCAGGCCCCGGCGGGGGGGCCGAGAGACCCAGTACTTC

V: TRBV20-1
J: TRBJ1-6
size: many
D: .
CDR3: CSARDLRYNNSPLHF
DNA: TGCAGTGCTAGAGATCTGAGATACAACAATTCACCCCTCCACTTT

V: TRBV7-9
J: TRBJ1-2
size: many
D: .
CDR3: CASSYAGEALYGYTF
DNA: TGTGCCAGCAGTTACGCTGGGGAGGCCCTGTATGGCTACACCTTC

V: TRBV7-9
J: TRBJ2-6
size: few
D: .
CDR3: CASSLSLYTGANVLTF
DNA: TGTGCCAGCAGCTTAAGTTTGTATACTGGGGCCAACGTCCTGACTTTC

V: TRBV5-5
J: TRBJ2-7
size: .
D: .
CDR3: CASSLVRVGSYEQYF
DNA: TGTGCCAGCAGCTTGGTGAGGGTAGGGTCCTACGAGCAGTACTTC

V: TRBV7-2
J: TRBJ1-4
size: .
D: .
CDR3: CASSLEPGTSNEKLFF
DNA: TGTGCCAGCAGCTTAGAACCCGGGACGTCGAATGAAAAACTGTTTTTT

V: TRBV12-3/TRBV12-4
J: TRBJ1-2
size: .
D: .
CDR3: CASSFRAGVRPNYGYTF
DNA: TGTGCCAGCAGTTTTCGGGCAGGAGTCCGACCCAACTATGGCTACACCTTC

V: TRBV9
J: TRBJ1-3
size: .
D: .
CDR3: CASRRSGARGNTIYF
DNA: TGTGCCAGCAGAAGATCAGGGGCTAGAGGAAACACCATATATTTT

V: TRBV10-3
J: TRBJ1-1
size: many
D: TRBD1
CDR3: CAIRKGQGHTEAFF
DNA: TGTGCCATCAGAAAGGGACAGGGTCACACTGAAGCTTTCTTT

V: TRBV7-2
J: TRBJ1-4
size: .
D: TRBD1
CDR3: CASSSRGIFAEKLFF
DNA: TGTGCCAGCAGTTCCAGGGGGATCTTTGCTGAAAAACTGTTTTTT

V: TRBV7-8
J: TRBJ1-5
size: many
D: TRBD1
CDR3: CASSPRDRGNTQPQHF
DNA: TGTGCCAGCAGCCCCCGGGACAGGGGTAATACTCAGCCCCAGCATTTT

V: TRBV20-1
J: TRBJ2-7
size: many
D: .
CDR3: CSARDSGSYEQYF
DNA: TGCAGTGCTAGAGACTCGGGAAGCTACGAGCAGTACTTC

V: TRBV7-2
J: TRBJ2-2
size: .
D: TRBD1
CDR3: CASSSPGTGGADTGELFF
DNA: TGTGCCAGCAGCTCGCCGGGGACAGGGGGCGCGGACACCGGGGAGCTGTTTTTT

V: TRBV11-2
J: TRBJ2-5
size: .
D: TRBD2
CDR3: CASSLGVGLAGAQETQYF
DNA: TGTGCCAGCAGCTTAGGGGTAGGACTAGCGGGAGCGCAAGAGACCCAGTACTTC

V: TRBV12-3/TRBV12-4
J: TRBJ2-5
size: .
D: .
CDR3: CASSLGWNQYF
DNA: TGTGCCAGCAGTTTAGGGTGGAATCAGTACTTC

V: TRBV9
J: TRBJ2-7
size: few
D: .
CDR3: CASSLEDPGFSYEQYF
DNA: TGTGCCAGCAGCTTAGAGGACCCGGGATTCAGCTACGAGCAGTACTTC

V: TRBV20-1
J: TRBJ2-2
size: .
D: TRBD2
CDR3: CSATTGTSGSGELFF
DNA: TGCAGTGCTACAACCGGGACTAGCGGGTCCGGGGAGCTGTTTTTT

V: TRBV29-1
J: TRBJ1-3
size: .
D: .
CDR3: CSVSLAGTSSGNTIYF
DNA: TGCAGCGTATCACTAGCGGGAACGAGCTCTGGAAACACCATATATTTT

V: TRBV24-1
J: TRBJ2-1
size: .
D: TRBD1
CDR3: CATSGPGQGRNEQFF
DNA: TGTGCCACCAGTGGGCCGGGACAGGGGCGTAATGAGCAGTTCTTC

V: TRBV10-2
J: TRBJ2-2
size: once
D: TRBD2
CDR3: CASSAGLAGNGELFF
DNA: TGCGCCAGCAGTGCCGGACTAGCGGGGAACGGGGAGCTGTTTTTT

V: TRBV5-1
J: TRBJ2-7
size: .
D: TRBD1
CDR3: CASSPGGALYEQYF
DNA: TGCGCCAGCAGCCCAGGGGGCGCATTATACGAGCAGTACTTC

V: TRBV7-8
J: TRBJ2-7
size: .
D: .
CDR3: CASALGTPYEQYF
DNA: TGTGCCAGCGCCCTCGGGACACCCTACGAGCAGTACTTC

V: TRBV15
J: TRBJ1-6
size: few
D: .
CDR3: CATSRDRSGYNSPLHF
DNA: TGTGCCACCAGCAGAGATCGGAGTGGATATAATTCACCCCTCCACTTT

V: TRBV24-1
J: TRBJ2-3
size: once
D: .
CDR3: CATSDHNTDTQYF
DNA: TGTGCCACCAGTGATCATAACACAGATACGCAGTATTTT

V: TRBV20-1
J: TRBJ1-3
size: few
D: TRBD1
CDR3: CSAATGGSGNTIYF
DNA: TGCAGTGCTGCAACAGGGGGTTCTGGAAACACCATATATTTT

V: TRBV29-1
J: TRBJ2-5
size: .
D: .
CDR3: CSVARDLGVETQYF
DNA: TGCAGCGTTGCGAGGGACTTGGGGGTGGAGACCCAGTACTTC

V: TRBV20-1
J: TRBJ2-5
size: .
D: .
CDR3: CSERGGQTQYF
DNA: TGCAGTGAGAGGGGAGGTCAGACCCAGTACTTC